This T cell receptor (beta chain) was sequenced for a study of blood T cells in healthy people across ages. Notes on the study in general: It was not known whether donors were CMV positive (a possible confounder of expanded clonotype changes). Significant beta diversity loss was already apparent by age approximately 36, declining roughly linearly.

Researchers collected ten milliliters of peripheral blood from every single donor. Each sample gave at least 6 million isolated PBMCs. A few counts support this clonotype. Its antigen is currently unknown. A J-beta primer mix and a sample-barcoded 5' primer were used in a second PCR of about 7 to 11 cycles. MiXCR was run by TCRdb on the 5' RACE reads, yielding one entry per CDR3 protein. The data contain 790,000 or so distinct CDR3 sequences, more than 50% of them singletons. V trimming: 0 bases; J trimming: 2 bases; junction bases outside the gene matches: 24. The CDR3 has 24 residues. Per germline, CDR1 MNHEY and CDR2 SVGEGT.

The V call is TRBV6-2 or TRBV6-3, the J call TRBJ2-7; TRBD2 matches 14 bases. Sequences were obtained from blood. The sequence was obtained from a man aged 35-49 years in good health. This chain's CDR3 is CASSYSMVGGTGTSGRGVPYEQYF. The DNA for the CDR3 is TGTGCCAGCAGTTACTCGATGGTAGGGGGGACCGGGACTAGCGGGAGAGGAGTTCCCTACGAGCAGTACTTC.